Listed below are T cell receptor beta chains from one sample, sequenced in a study of blood T cell repertoires in COVID-19. The data were produced by immunoSEQ multiplex PCR, yet TCRdb's version contains in-frame clones alone and is incomplete. The profile shows about 250,000 clones, 70% to 90% of them singletons. Material: peripheral blood. These receptors all come from a man in his forties or fifties with acute or convalescent COVID-19. The CDR3 runs from the conserved cysteine through the conserved F or W. Fields, in order: clone size, J gene, D gene, V gene, CDR3 DNA, CDR3 protein. A D gene is named only where the DNA matches it firmly. For some rows the clone size is stated as once, few or many, or as a class when expanded; others skip it.

clone size: .
J gene: TRBJ2-7
D gene: TRBD1
V gene: TRBV23-1
CDR3 DNA: TGCGCCAGCAGTTCAGTCCGGGATGGGGACAGGGGCGAGGAGAGCTCCTACGAGCAGTACTTC
CDR3 protein: CASSSVRDGDRGEESSYEQYF

clone size: .
J gene: TRBJ1-6
D gene: TRBD1
V gene: TRBV7-2
CDR3 DNA: TGTGCCAGCAGCTTGACAGGGTACAATTCACCCCTCCACTTT
CDR3 protein: CASSLTGYNSPLHF

clone size: .
J gene: TRBJ1-2
D gene: .
V gene: TRBV12-5
CDR3 DNA: TGTGCTAGTGCCACAGAAGTGGTATACGGCTACACCTTC
CDR3 protein: CASATEVVYGYTF

clone size: .
J gene: TRBJ1-2
D gene: TRBD1
V gene: TRBV19
CDR3 DNA: TGTGCCAGTACGACAGGGGCGAGTGGCTACACCTTC
CDR3 protein: CASTTGASGYTF

clone size: .
J gene: TRBJ2-5
D gene: TRBD2
V gene: TRBV6-5
CDR3 DNA: TGTGCCAGCAGTTATGGACTAGCGGGAGCTCAAGAGACCCAGTACTTC
CDR3 protein: CASSYGLAGAQETQYF

clone size: .
J gene: TRBJ1-6
D gene: TRBD1
V gene: TRBV25-1
CDR3 DNA: TGTGCCAGCAGTACCGACAGGGCCTATAATTCACCCCTCCACTTT
CDR3 protein: CASSTDRAYNSPLHF

clone size: once
J gene: TRBJ2-7
D gene: TRBD1
V gene: TRBV5-5
CDR3 DNA: TGTGCCAGCAGCAAACGGACAGGGGACTACGAGCAGTACTTC
CDR3 protein: CASSKRTGDYEQYF

clone size: .
J gene: TRBJ2-3
D gene: .
V gene: TRBV6-1
CDR3 DNA: TGTGCCAGCAGTGTGTACGGGTCCCCAAGCACAGATACGCAGTATTTT
CDR3 protein: CASSVYGSPSTDTQYF

clone size: .
J gene: TRBJ1-1
D gene: .
V gene: TRBV10-1
CDR3 DNA: TGCGCCAGCAGTGAGGCCTACCAGGGTGAAGCTTTCTTT
CDR3 protein: CASSEAYQGEAFF

clone size: .
J gene: TRBJ2-7
D gene: .
V gene: TRBV4-1
CDR3 DNA: TGCGCCAGCAGACAGGCCAGCTCCTACGAGCAGTACTTC
CDR3 protein: CASRQASSYEQYF

clone size: .
J gene: TRBJ1-1
D gene: .
V gene: TRBV19
CDR3 DNA: TGTGCCAGTAGTATTGGCACAAACACTGAAGCTTTCTTT
CDR3 protein: CASSIGTNTEAFF

clone size: .
J gene: TRBJ2-2
D gene: .
V gene: TRBV6-5
CDR3 DNA: TGTGCCAGCAGGCTACAGAGCACCGGGGAGCTGTTTTTT
CDR3 protein: CASRLQSTGELFF

clone size: few
J gene: TRBJ2-7
D gene: TRBD1
V gene: TRBV5-5
CDR3 DNA: TGTGCCAGCAGCCCGGGACAGGGACACTACGAGCAGTACTTC
CDR3 protein: CASSPGQGHYEQYF

clone size: .
J gene: TRBJ1-5
D gene: TRBD1
V gene: TRBV27
CDR3 DNA: TGTGCCAGCAGGACAGGGGAGGGGAGCAATCAGCCCCAGCATTTT
CDR3 protein: CASRTGEGSNQPQHF

clone size: .
J gene: TRBJ1-5
D gene: TRBD1
V gene: TRBV11-2
CDR3 DNA: TGTGCCAGCAGCTTACTGCCAGGGGGCCAGCCCCAGCATTTT
CDR3 protein: CASSLLPGGQPQHF

clone size: once
J gene: TRBJ2-1
D gene: .
V gene: TRBV9
CDR3 DNA: TGTGCCAGCAGCGTAGAGGTATTGGGCGGGGCCTCCTACAATGAGCAGTTCTTC
CDR3 protein: CASSVEVLGGASYNEQFF

clone size: .
J gene: TRBJ1-4
D gene: .
V gene: TRBV15
CDR3 DNA: TGTGCCACCAGCAGAGATCAGGGGAAACTGTTTTTT
CDR3 protein: CATSRDQGKLFF